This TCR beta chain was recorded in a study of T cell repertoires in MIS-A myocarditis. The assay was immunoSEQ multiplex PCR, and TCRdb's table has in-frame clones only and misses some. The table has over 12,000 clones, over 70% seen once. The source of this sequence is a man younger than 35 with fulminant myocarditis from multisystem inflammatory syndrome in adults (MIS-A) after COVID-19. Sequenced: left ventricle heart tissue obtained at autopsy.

The CDR3 nucleotides read TGTGCCAGCAGCCAAGATTTCGGCAGGGTCACCGGGGAGCTGTTTTTT. This encodes CASSQDFGRVTGELFF. The rearrangement joins TRBV3-1 (or the pseudogene TRBV3-2) to TRBJ2-2, with a weak D call TRBD1 (5 bases). Germline V gene lookup returns CDR1 LGHDT and CDR2 YNNKEL (reference sequence). The CDR3 runs to 16 residues. Trimming pared 0 bases from V and 4 bases from J, leaving 12 bases between.